The following is a T cell receptor (beta chain) sequence with its context. This sample stems from a study of blood T cell repertoires in COVID-19. TCRdb's copy holds only in-frame clones and misses some; the assay was immunoSEQ multiplex PCR. There are 150,000 to 200,000 clones in the sample; approximately 80% occur only once, and about 6% lies in the top ten. The sample was PBMCs or T cells enriched from blood (not recorded which). The origin of this receptor is a middle-aged man who had recovered from COVID-19.

The CDR3 DNA reads as TGTGCCAGCAGCTTAATGGGACAGGGGAACACTGAAGCTTTCTTT. Protein product: CASSLMGQGNTEAFF. J is TRBJ1-1 and V is TRBV7-3, with 9 positions matching TRBD1. The CDR3 is made up of 15 amino acids. Germline V gives CDR1 SGHTA, CDR2 FQGTGA. Unmatched junction bases numbered 1, after V lost 1 base and J lost 1 base.